This TCR beta chain was profiled in a study of T cell responses to AZD1222 COVID-19 vaccine. The study's findings and limits: A rise in Spike-specific TCR breadth and depth followed two AZD1222 doses. Vaccine-related CD4 TCRs covered spike, predominating at 160-218 and 743-854.

CDR1 MNHNS and CDR2 SASEGT come from the germline V gene. This CDR3 has 18 residues. Trimming pared 2 bases from V and 6 bases from J, leaving 25 bases between. As for this clone: Its antigen remains unknown.

Assay used: immunoSEQ multiplex PCR; TCRdb lists only in-frame clones, some missing. The repertoire holds about 150,000 clones, with around 90% as singletons. V usage is TRBV6-1 and J usage is TRBJ1-2, with D perhaps matching TRBD1 (6 bases). The sequencing here drew on peripheral blood, taken on day 0 of AZD1222 vaccination. The origin of this receptor is an adult in good health. The CDR3: CASSELTRRGDGGHGYTF. The CDR3 DNA is TGTGCCAGCAGTGAATTAACCCGACGTGGGGATGGGGGGCATGGCTACACCTTC.